The TCR beta chain described here comes from a study of T cells in tuberculosis. TCRdb's table, derived via immunoSEQ multiplex PCR, lists solely in-frame clones and lacks some. The sample lists about 33,000 clones, roughly 90% seen once, with around 7.7% in the top ten. CDR3 length: 14 residues. Unmatched junction bases numbered 5, after V lost 5 bases and J lost 2 bases. Germline CDR1 and CDR2: LNHDA and SQIVND (reference sequence). A word on this clone: Its target is unknown.

Whole-study results and caveats: The TCR-beta difference was not significant; alpha differences partly reflected length. Classification accuracy was roughly 90% (AUROC under 0.95) with the GMM-specific repertoire.

This chain connects TRBV19 to TRBJ2-7, with 8 bases matching TRBD1. The sequenced sample consisted of PBMCs. The clonotype comes from a donor aged 10-35 years with latent tuberculosis or without tuberculosis infection. Some clones in this sample may be carry-over from other donors' samples. The CDR3 nucleotides read TGTGCCAGTAGTGCCGGACAGGGCCCCTACGAGCAGTACTTC. Amino acids: CASSAGQGPYEQYF. Together with reference TRBV19 and TRBJ2-7, the CDR3 gives the full variable domain: DGGITQSPKYLFRKEGQNVTLSCEQNLNHDAMYWYRQDPGQGLRLIYYSQIVNDFQKGDIAEGYSVSREKKESFPLTVTSAQKNPTAFYLCASSAGQGPYEQYFGPGTRLTVT.